Listed below are T cell receptor beta chains from one sample, sequenced in a study of shared clonotypes between healthy human individuals. Clones were sequenced by immunoSEQ multiplex PCR, and TCRdb holds only the in-frame ones, with some missing. The data show some 2.1 million clones, roughly 96% seen once. Material for sequencing was naive CD4+ T cells sorted from blood. Source of these receptors: a man aged 18 to 35 in good health. Both conserved end residues are trimmed from each CDR3.

TRBJ2-1	TRBV11-2	ASSSVSYNEQF
TRBJ1-4	TRBV30	ASGGGFNEKLF
TRBJ2-3	TRBV2	ASTLGGLTDTQY
TRBJ1-5	TRBV6-5	ASSQGQIHQPQH
TRBJ1-2	TRBV6-1	ASSEMWSVTSYGYT
TRBJ1-1	TRBV5-1	ASSLRQTNTEAF
TRBJ2-7	TRBV6-1	ASSDPPSGTYEQY
TRBJ2-2	TRBV9	ASSRGGERRAGELF
TRBJ2-2	TRBV5-1	ASSLERNTGELF
TRBJ2-1	TRBV7-7	ASSLALAGVNEQF
TRBJ2-7	TRBV10-3	AISESPGSLYEQY
TRBJ2-1	TRBV5-1	ASSLGTRDLSNEQF
TRBJ1-6	TRBV30	AWKEGSPLH
TRBJ1-6	TRBV5-4	ASSLAGGTYNSPLH
TRBJ1-6	TRBV5-1	ASSLDLSSYNSPLH
TRBJ2-1	TRBV18	ASSPPPRGNEQF
TRBJ1-5	TRBV2	ASSEEGGQPQH
TRBJ2-6	TRBV10-3	AISEPFSGANVLT
TRBJ1-2	TRBV6-1	ASRSGSNYGYT
TRBJ2-2	TRBV7-9	ASSGQGGELF
TRBJ1-1	TRBV18	ASSQTNTEAF
TRBJ2-1	TRBV7-9	ASSLKAAEQF
TRBJ2-7	TRBV18	ASSPAGFPYEQY
TRBJ2-7	TRBV5-4	ASVASSGSYEQY
TRBJ1-1	TRBV6-9	ASSYDGQGAGAF
TRBJ2-7	TRBV27	ASSREGRYEQY
TRBJ2-7	TRBV6-1	ASSLNGGHYEQY
TRBJ1-3	TRBV6-6	ASSPIDKIGNTIY
TRBJ2-1	TRBV28	ASSRAGAVNEQF
TRBJ1-2	TRBV13	ASSLEQGKYGYT
TRBJ1-4	TRBV9	ASSVSATNEKLF
TRBJ2-7	TRBV7-9	ASSLGGNSYEQY
TRBJ2-7	TRBV2	ASTRTGVTYEQY
TRBJ2-5	TRBV2	ASGSGQGQETQY
TRBJ1-5	TRBV6-5	ASSYRGQGNQPQH
TRBJ2-7	TRBV29-1	SVLAGGAEQY
TRBJ2-3	TRBV5-1	ASSPSTDTQY
TRBJ2-2	TRBV5-6	ASSFLDSSNTGELF
TRBJ2-7	TRBV10-1	ASSDHGTTYEQY
TRBJ1-2	TRBV7-9	ASSSYYVTGQGNYGYT
TRBJ1-1	TRBV12-5	ASGFSGTTRAF
TRBJ2-1	TRBV11-2	ASSLDPPSRAYNEQF
TRBJ1-5	TRBV21-1	ASSKEGEGQGHNQPQH
TRBJ2-3	TRBV10-3	AISGRLAGARDTQY
TRBJ2-2	TRBV7-9	ASSLALVTGELF